This entry lists 14 T cell receptor beta chains sequenced from one sample in a study of blood T cells in healthy people across ages. A J-beta primer mix and a sample-barcoded 5' primer were used in a second PCR of about 6 to 12 cycles. TCRdb redid the calling of the 5' RACE reads with MiXCR, one entry per CDR3 protein. The sample records about 2 million distinct CDR3 sequences, around 48% being singletons. Sample: blood. The receptor source for this set is a woman between 35 and 50 years old in good health.

This rearrangement joins TRBV4-1 to TRBJ2-1; 8 positions agree with TRBD2. Trimming took 1 base from V and 0 from J; bases not matched to a gene: 5. The germline V gene has CDR1 MGHRA and CDR2 YSYEKL. The CDR3 is 17 amino acids. In DNA form, the CDR3 reads TGCGCCAGCAGCCAAGGACTAGCGACGAGCTCCTACAATGAGCAGTTCTTC. Amino acid sequence: CASSQGLATSSYNEQFF.

The chain uses TRBV11-2 and TRBJ1-1, with 9 bases matching TRBD1. This CDR3 spans 15 amino acids. The germline CDR1 and CDR2 sequences are SGHAT and FQNNGV. V lost 4 bases and J lost 3; bases outside the gene matches: 6. CDR3 nucleotides: TGTGCCAGCAGCTGGGGACAGGGTTATGACACTGAAGCTTTCTTT. Translation: CASSWGQGYDTEAFF.

V gene TRBV12-3 or TRBV12-4 combines with J gene TRBJ2-1; 9 positions agree with TRBD1. V lost 5 bases, J lost 4 bases, and 9 bases stayed unmatched. The CDR3 sequence is 16 residues long. In nucleotides, the CDR3 is TGTGCCAGCAGTCGAACCGGGACAGGGTTATACAATGAGCAGTTCTTC. Translated: CASSRTGTGLYNEQFF.

As for this clonotype: One end of the junction is discordant with germline, which a read error may explain. This rearrangement joins TRBV7-9 to TRBJ1-1; D not certain. The CDR3 consists of 11 residues. CDR1 SEHNR and CDR2 FQNEAQ come from the germline V gene (reference sequence). CDR3 amino acids: CASSLLSESFF. The CDR3 DNA sequence: TGTGCCAGCAGCTTACTGTCTGAATCTTTCTTT.

The gene calls are TRBV2 and TRBJ2-5, with 9 bases fitting TRBD2. With 1 base clipped from V and 5 bases from J, the junction kept 5 bases outside the gene matches. Per the germline V gene, CDR1 is SNHLY and CDR2 is FYNNEI. The CDR3 runs to 15 residues. The CDR3 protein is CASSEVRGGMETQYF. In nucleotides, the CDR3 is TGTGCCAGCAGTGAAGTGCGGGGGGGCATGGAGACCCAGTACTTC.

The genes are TRBV29-1 and TRBJ2-5; perhaps TRBD1 as D (5 bases). Between the trimmed V and J ends, which lost 6 bases and 0 bases, there was a span of 14 bases. This CDR3 is built from 14 residues. CDR1 is SQVTM, CDR2 ANQGSEA, per germline. Here the CDR3 reads CSVLLRAHQETQYF. As DNA, the CDR3 is TGCAGCGTGTTACTCAGGGCGCACCAAGAGACCCAGTACTTC.

The chain joins TRBV12-3 or TRBV12-4 to TRBJ1-2; D not certain. V gave up 1 base and J gave up 4 bases, with 10 bases separating them. The CDR3 consists of 14 residues. CDR3 sequence reads: CASSLGLRGYGYTF. The DNA for the CDR3 is TGTGCCAGCAGTTTAGGACTCAGAGGCTATGGCTACACCTTC.

Comments on this clonotype: The junction departs from germline at one end; a sequencing error may be responsible. The chain has TRBV12-3 or TRBV12-4 and TRBJ1-1; no clear D gene. The CDR3 is 12 amino acids. The CDR3 loop is CTSTLRERGAFF. The CDR3, as DNA: TGTACCAGCACCCTGAGGGAACGTGGAGCTTTCTTT.

This sequence joins TRBV20-1 and TRBJ1-1; D not certain. The CDR3 sequence is 8 residues long. Deletions cut 8 bases from V and 11 bases from J, with 9 bases between. CDR1 DFQATT and CDR2 SNEGSKA come from the germline V gene (reference sequence). The CDR3 region is CSNGWAFF. The CDR3 DNA sequence: TGCAGTAACGGGTGGGCTTTCTTT.

The gene calls are TRBV20-1 and TRBJ2-4; the D call may be TRBD1 or TRBD2 (5 bases each). This CDR3 is built from 14 residues. CDR1 is DFQATT, CDR2 SNEGSKA, per germline (reference sequence). The ends were cut back, 3 bases at V and 13 bases at J, with 22 bases in the middle. CDR3 in amino acids: CSARGDRAYNEQYF. CDR3 coding DNA: TGCAGTGCTAGGGGGGACCGAGCCTACAATGAGCAGTACTTC.

The sample holds many counts of this clonotype. This chain connects TRBV7-2 to TRBJ2-3; D remains ambiguous. From germline, CDR1 is SGHTA and CDR2 FQGNSA. Trimming took off 1 base at V and 2 bases at J, with 7 bases between the two ends. This CDR3 is built from 14 residues. CDR3 in amino acids: CASSLGQLTDTQYF. CDR3 nucleotide sequence: TGTGCCAGCAGCTTAGGGCAGCTCACAGATACGCAGTATTTT.

The sample holds a few counts of this clonotype. The rearrangement uses TRBV12-3 or TRBV12-4 and TRBJ2-1, with 9 bases lining up with TRBD1. CDR3 size: 15 residues. With 5 bases clipped from V and 12 bases from J, the junction kept 14 bases outside the gene matches. CDR3 nucleotides: TGTGCCAGCAGTCCCACCCTTGGACAGGGGAAAAGGCAGTTCTTC. This sequence encodes CASSPTLGQGKRQFF.

This clonotype appeared a few times. The chain couples TRBV7-9 to TRBJ2-7; D possibly corresponds to TRBD2 (6 bases). Germline V gene lookup returns CDR1 SEHNR and CDR2 FQNEAQ (reference sequence). Trimming shortened V by 8 bases and J by 2 bases, and 16 bases separated the two germline ends. The CDR3 is 14 residues long. CDR3 coding DNA: TGTGCCAGCGCGGGACCCCTCACAACCTACGAGCAGTACTTC. Translating it yields CASAGPLTTYEQYF.

This chain links TRBV7-9 with TRBJ1-1; no definite D call. The V gene's germline CDR1 is SEHNR and CDR2 FQNEAQ (reference sequence). CDR3 length: 12 residues. Trimming cost V 4 bases and J 4 bases, with 7 bases left between them. CDR3 protein: CASSSLRTEAFF. Written as DNA, the CDR3 is TGTGCCAGCAGCTCACTCCGCACTGAAGCTTTCTTT. Supplemented by reference TRBV7-9 and TRBJ1-1, the full variable domain reads DTGVSQNPRHKITKRGQNVTFRCDPISEHNRLYWYRQTLGQGPEFLTYFQNEAQLEKSRLLSDRFSAERPKGSFSTLEIQRTEQGDSAMYLCASSSLRTEAFFGQGTRLTVV.